This TCR beta chain was sequenced for a study of T cell clonotyping in hematopoietic cell transplantation. Whole-study findings and limits: CD4 and CD8 repertoire contributions could not be separated without sorting. Pathologically expanded recipient clonotypes increased progressively from day 30 to day 180 as diversity fell. At the given depth, recipient repertoires were over 95% de novo clonotypes. Graft donor and pretransplant recipient Inverse Simpson Index values predicted broader posttransplant TCR diversity.

There are a few counts of this clone. Antigen: not known. There are 15 residues in the CDR3. Germline CDR1 is SGHTA and CDR2 is FQGNSA. The V segment lost 5 bases and the J segment 5 bases; nucleotides outside the gene matches: 7. Repertoires were generated with immunoSEQ multiplex PCR, while TCRdb's copy carries only in-frame clones and drops some. The repertoire includes about 12,000 clones, about four fifths of them detected once, and approximately 5.4% sits in the top ten. This TCR came from a female patient aged 40-49 years who had an allogeneic stem cell transplant from a related donor, so T cells may come from the graft donor. Some clones in this sample may be carry-over from other donors' samples. This rearrangement joins TRBV7-2 to TRBJ2-7; TRBD2 agrees at 12 bases. The sample in question was PBMCs, obtained 100 days after allogeneic stem cell transplant. The CDR3, as DNA: TGTGCCAGCAGCCCTTCGACTAGCGGGAGAAACGAGCAGTACTTC. Translation gives CASSPSTSGRNEQYF.